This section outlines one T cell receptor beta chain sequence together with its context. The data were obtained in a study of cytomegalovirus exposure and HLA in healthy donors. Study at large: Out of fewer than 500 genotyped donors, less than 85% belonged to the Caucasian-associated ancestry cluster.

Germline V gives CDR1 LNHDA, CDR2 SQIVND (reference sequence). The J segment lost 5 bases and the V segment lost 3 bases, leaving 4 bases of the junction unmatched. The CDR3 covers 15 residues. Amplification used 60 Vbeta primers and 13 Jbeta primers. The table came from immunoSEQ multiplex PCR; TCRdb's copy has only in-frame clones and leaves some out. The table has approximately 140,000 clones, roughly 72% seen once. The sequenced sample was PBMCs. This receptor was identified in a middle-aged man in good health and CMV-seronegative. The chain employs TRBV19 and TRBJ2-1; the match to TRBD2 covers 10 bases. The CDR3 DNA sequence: TGTGCCAGTAGTATTAATAGCGGGGGGAACAATGAGCAGTTCTTC. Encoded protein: CASSINSGGNNEQFF.